This T cell receptor (beta chain) was sequenced in a study of OX40 agonist ivuxolimab in advanced cancers. Study-level background: Ivuxolimab was a fully human IgG2 agonistic monoclonal antibody targeting the costimulatory receptor OX40 (CD134). Prior anti-PD-1, anti-PD-L1 or anti-CTLA-4 therapy was permitted, and checkpoint inhibitors had been received by around 40% of dose-escalation patients. Of the approximately 50 patients in dose escalation, approximately 20 had hepatocellular carcinoma, some 15 had melanoma, 9 had renal cell carcinoma and 9 had head and neck cancer. The paper reports the monotherapy dose-escalation portion (N of about 56 patients) of the phase I ivuxolimab trial. A male proportion of roughly 80% and a mean age of approximately 58 years, ranging from roughly 23 to 85, were recorded for the dose-escalation cohort. Intravenous ivuxolimab was administered to patients every 2 weeks at six dose levels: 0.01, 0.1, 0.3, 1.5, 3 and 10 mg/kg. Partial responses were achieved by three dose-escalation patients, of whom one had hepatocellular carcinoma and two had cutaneous melanoma. The point of sequencing TCRbeta in the periphery was to test whether ivuxolimab changed TCR sequence diversity and drove clonal T-cell expansion.

What the work shows at the level of the full study, not this receptor alone: Low levels of normalized T-cell clonal expansion were also seen in some patients who did not respond. After ivuxolimab, expanded clones were on average more numerous among CD8+ T cells than among CD4+ T cells. In the 0.1-3.0 mg/kg groups, partial responders were among the patients with the lowest normalized peripheral clonal expansion, particularly in CD8+ T cells. Clonal expansion of both CD4+ and CD8+ blood T cells was observed from baseline to week 6 at doses 0.1 to 3.0 mg/kg. The antigen specificity of the clonally expanded peripheral T cells was not determined.

Genomic DNA was extracted from sorted cells for sequencing of the TCRbeta CDR3 region. The immunoSEQ Assay was used for sequencing of TCRbeta CDR3 regions. TCRdb mirrors the immuneACCESS table, restricted to in-frame sequences. Some clones are absent from its copies; in checked studies, under half trace to an unresolved V gene, and the reason for the others is unknown. In all, the sample holds tens of thousands of clones, and roughly nine tenths of those were seen once. The ten largest clones take up about 1.2% of the sample. Comment on this clone: The antigen it binds to is not known. Base quality data are lacking; no much larger clone is found one base away.

Reading from cysteine to phenylalanine, the CDR3 counts 15 amino acids. Only CDR3 DNA remains: 45 bases, in frame from the first base. V lost 3 bases and J lost 7 bases; the stretch between them is 16 bases long. CDR1 SGHVS and CDR2 FQNEAQ were looked up in the germline V gene. Patients with a history of autoimmune disease or receiving systemic immunosuppression were excluded from the trial. In every dose cohort, peripheral blood was drawn for TCR sequencing at baseline, cycle 4 day 1, and cycle 7 day 1. The samples were taken from a phase I, first-in-human, multicenter, open-label dose-escalation trial of ivuxolimab. Adults with locally advanced or metastatic melanoma, renal cell, hepatocellular, or head and neck squamous cell carcinoma were enrolled in the trial. Before TCR sequencing, CD4+ T cells and CD8+ T cells from peripheral blood were sorted into separate populations.

The receptor was derived from an adult with an advanced solid tumor such as melanoma, head and neck, liver or kidney cancer. Material: CD4+ or CD8+ T cells sorted from blood, obtained in a trial of the OX40 agonist ivuxolimab. Recombination connected TRBV7-8 to TRBJ1-5; TRBD1 is perhaps the D gene, given 5 matching bases. This receptor carries the CDR3 CASSLGQGWRQPQHF. The bases read TGTGCCAGCAGCTTGGGCCAGGGCTGGCGACAGCCCCAGCATTTT.